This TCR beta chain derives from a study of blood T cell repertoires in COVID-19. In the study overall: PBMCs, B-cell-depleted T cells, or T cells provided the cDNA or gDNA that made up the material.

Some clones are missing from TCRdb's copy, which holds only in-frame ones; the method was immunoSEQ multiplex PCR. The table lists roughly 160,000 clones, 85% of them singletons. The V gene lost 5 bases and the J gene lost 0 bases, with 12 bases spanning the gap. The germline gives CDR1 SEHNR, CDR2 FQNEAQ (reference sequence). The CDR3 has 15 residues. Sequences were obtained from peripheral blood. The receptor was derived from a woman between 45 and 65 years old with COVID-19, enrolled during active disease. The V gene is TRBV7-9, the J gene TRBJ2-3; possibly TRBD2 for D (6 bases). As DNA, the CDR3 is TGTGCCAGCAGCCTCGGACTATCTAGCACAGATACGCAGTATTTT. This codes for CASSLGLSSTDTQYF.